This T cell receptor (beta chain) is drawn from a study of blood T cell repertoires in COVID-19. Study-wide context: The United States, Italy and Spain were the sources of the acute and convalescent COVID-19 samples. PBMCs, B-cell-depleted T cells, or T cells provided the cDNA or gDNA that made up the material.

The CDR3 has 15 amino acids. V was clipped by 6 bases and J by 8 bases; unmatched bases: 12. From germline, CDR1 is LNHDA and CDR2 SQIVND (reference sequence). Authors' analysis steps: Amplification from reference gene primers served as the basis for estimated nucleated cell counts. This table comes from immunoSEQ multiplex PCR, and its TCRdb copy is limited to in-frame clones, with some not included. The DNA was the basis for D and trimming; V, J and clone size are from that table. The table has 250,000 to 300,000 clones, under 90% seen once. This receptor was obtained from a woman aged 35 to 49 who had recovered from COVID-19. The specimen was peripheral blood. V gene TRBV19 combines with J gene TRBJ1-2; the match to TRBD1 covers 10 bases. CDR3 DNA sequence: TGTGCCAGTAGGGGACAGGGGACGTTTGATGGGGGCTACACCTTC. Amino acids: CASRGQGTFDGGYTF.